The T cell receptor (beta chain) described here comes from a study of blood T cells in healthy people across ages. The length of the CDR3 is 15 residues. Between the trimmed V and J ends, which lost 4 bases and 0 bases, there was a span of 10 bases. Germline V gene lookup returns CDR1 SGHVS and CDR2 FQNEAQ. This clonotype has more than one count but fewer than ten. PCR was performed a second time for about 7 to 11 cycles using a sample-barcoded 5' primer and a J-beta primer mix. TCRdb analysed the 5' RACE reads with MiXCR anew, one entry per CDR3 protein. The sample has 650,000 to 800,000 distinct CDR3 sequences, around 43% seen once.

This sequence originates from a man in his fifties or sixties in good health. Sequencing input: blood. This chain joins TRBV7-8 and TRBJ1-5; D unresolved. Here the CDR3 DNA reads TGTGCCAGCAGCTCCGAAGGGAATAGCAATCAGCCCCAGCATTTT. Protein: CASSSEGNSNQPQHF.